In its sample, the clone carrying this T cell receptor beta chain was seen once. Antigen specificity is unknown. The record originates from a study of vaccination and CD4 T cells after COVID-19. At the level of the study: According to the study, participants were given two doses of BNT162b2 or mRNA-1273 vaccine. Blood was drawn a median about 75 days post second dose, range 14 to 241. Stimulation used overlapping spike peptides from SARS-CoV-2, HCoV-NL63, HCoV-OC43 and HCoV-229E.

Sequenced with the Oncomine TCR Beta short-read assay was DNA taken from cultured CD4+ T cells. It was cultured CD4+ T cells from which genomic DNA was extracted. TCRdb reprocessed the PCR reads with MiXCR, giving one entry per CDR3 protein. The table has about 13,000 distinct CDR3 sequences, roughly 53% seen once. Treatment here: approximately nine-day PBMC culture with coronavirus spike peptide pools or control peptides (ViraFEST assay). Material: CD4+ T cells from blood, cultured in vitro. The receptor's source is a human donor who had recovered from COVID-19.

In nucleotides, the CDR3 is TGCAGTGGGCCGGCCGTGTCCTACGAGCAGTACTTC. Its translation is CSGPAVSYEQYF. The gene calls are TRBV20-1 and TRBJ2-7, with D unclear. Trimming took 7 bases from V and 1 from J, leaving 11 bases between them. The CDR3 totals 12 residues. The germline V gene encodes CDR1 DFQATT and CDR2 SNEGSKA (reference sequence).